A selection of T cell receptor beta chains follows, all from one sample in a study of T cell changes during pregnancy in multiple sclerosis. Measured with immunoSEQ multiplex PCR; TCRdb has only the in-frame clones, and not every one. The sample includes under 80,000 clones, about 89% of them seen just once. Sequencing was performed on peripheral blood, taken in the second trimester of pregnancy. These receptors came from a female donor with multiple sclerosis, enrolled in a pregnancy study. Both conserved end residues are part of each CDR3. The D gene is left open where the match is weak. Clone size appears in some rows only: once, few, many, or a class for an expanded clone.

J gene: TRBJ1-2
clone size: -
D gene: -
V gene: TRBV14
CDR3 protein: CASSPQLSGGGYTF
CDR3 DNA: TGTGCCAGCAGCCCGCAATTGTCGGGAGGTGGCTACACCTTC

J gene: TRBJ1-1
clone size: few
D gene: -
V gene: TRBV9
CDR3 protein: CASSDGHQNTEAFF
CDR3 DNA: TGTGCCAGCAGCGACGGACATCAGAACACTGAAGCTTTCTTT

J gene: TRBJ1-6
clone size: -
D gene: -
V gene: TRBV6-5
CDR3 protein: CASSRKTGFGALHF
CDR3 DNA: TGTGCCAGCAGCCGGAAAACAGGGTTTGGGGCCCTCCACTTT

J gene: TRBJ1-1
clone size: -
D gene: TRBD1
V gene: TRBV12-5
CDR3 protein: CASGFWSGGLMNTEAFF
CDR3 DNA: TGTGCTAGTGGTTTTTGGTCAGGGGGCCTCATGAACACTGAAGCTTTCTTT

J gene: TRBJ1-1
clone size: once
D gene: -
V gene: TRBV18
CDR3 protein: CASSPTENTEAFF
CDR3 DNA: TGTGCCAGCTCCCCAACTGAGAACACTGAAGCTTTCTTT

J gene: TRBJ2-7
clone size: -
D gene: TRBD2
V gene: TRBV5-4
CDR3 protein: CASSQTTSGYEQYF
CDR3 DNA: TGTGCCAGCAGCCAGACGACTAGCGGCTACGAGCAGTACTTC

J gene: TRBJ1-1
clone size: -
D gene: -
V gene: TRBV30
CDR3 protein: CAWSVPGTEAFF
CDR3 DNA: TGTGCCTGGAGTGTACCAGGGACTGAAGCTTTCTTT

J gene: TRBJ1-2
clone size: -
D gene: -
V gene: TRBV30
CDR3 protein: CAWSVGGDSGYTF
CDR3 DNA: TGTGCCTGGAGTGTGGGGGGGGATTCCGGCTACACCTTC

J gene: TRBJ1-1
clone size: -
D gene: TRBD1
V gene: TRBV7-9
CDR3 protein: CASSLVQGDEAFF
CDR3 DNA: TGTGCCAGCAGCTTAGTTCAGGGGGATGAAGCTTTCTTT

J gene: TRBJ2-3
clone size: -
D gene: TRBD2
V gene: TRBV6-1
CDR3 protein: CASSPSGLRTDTQYF
CDR3 DNA: TGTGCCAGCAGTCCTAGCGGATTACGCACAGATACGCAGTATTTT

J gene: TRBJ1-1
clone size: -
D gene: TRBD1
V gene: TRBV14
CDR3 protein: CASSQTGPRGPEAFF
CDR3 DNA: TGTGCCAGCAGCCAAACGGGACCGAGGGGGCCAGAAGCTTTCTTT

J gene: TRBJ2-7
clone size: -
D gene: TRBD1
V gene: TRBV30
CDR3 protein: CACGRGQGERGYYEQYF
CDR3 DNA: TGTGCTTGTGGTAGGGGACAGGGTGAGAGGGGGTACTACGAGCAGTACTTC

J gene: TRBJ2-7
clone size: once
D gene: -
V gene: TRBV27
CDR3 protein: CASSPLAGGGGEQYF
CDR3 DNA: TGTGCCAGCAGTCCCCTTGCTGGGGGAGGTGGCGAGCAGTACTTC

J gene: TRBJ2-2
clone size: -
D gene: -
V gene: TRBV19
CDR3 protein: CASSIDDAGNTGELFF
CDR3 DNA: TGTGCCAGTAGTATAGATGATGCAGGGAACACCGGGGAGCTGTTTTTT

J gene: TRBJ2-1
clone size: -
D gene: TRBD2
V gene: TRBV7-9
CDR3 protein: CASSLVAGTSEYNEQFF
CDR3 DNA: TGTGCCAGCAGCTTAGTTGCTGGGACTAGCGAATACAATGAGCAGTTCTTC